Each of the 6 T cell receptor beta chains below was sequenced from the same sample in a study of blood T cell repertoires in COVID-19. Here immunoSEQ multiplex PCR was the method, and the copy in TCRdb shows in-frame clones only, minus some. The sample includes around 310,000 clones, about 90% of them seen just once. Sequenced material: PBMCs or T cells enriched from blood (not recorded which). These TCRs come from a woman aged 25 to 45 who had recovered from COVID-19.

V and J are TRBV4-1 and TRBJ1-2, with D perhaps TRBD1 (5 bases). Germline V gene lookup returns CDR1 MGHRA and CDR2 YSYEKL. CDR3 size: 15 residues. Trimming stripped 0 bases from V and 3 bases from J, with 11 bases between. This CDR3 reads CASSQDRVRDYGYTF. CDR3 nucleotides: TGCGCCAGCAGCCAAGATCGGGTCAGGGACTATGGCTACACCTTC.

The chain links TRBV7-9 to TRBJ2-1, with D perhaps TRBD2 (6 bases). Trimming left V 6 bases short and J 9 bases short, with 21 bases between. Germline V gene lookup returns CDR1 SEHNR and CDR2 FQNEAQ (reference sequence). The CDR3 consists of 15 residues. The CDR3 is CASSLLTTGEAEQFF. DNA of the CDR3: TGTGCCAGCAGTCTCTTGACGACGGGAGAAGCTGAGCAGTTCTTC.

The CDR3 spells CASSFFPGLGSGANVLTF. The CDR3 nucleotides read TGTGCCAGTAGTTTCTTCCCGGGACTGGGCTCTGGGGCCAACGTCCTGACTTTC. The chain carries TRBV19 and TRBJ2-6, with D possibly matching TRBD2 (6 bases). CDR1 LNHDA and CDR2 SQIVND come from the germline V gene (reference sequence). Between the trimmed V and J ends, which lost 5 bases and 0 bases, there was a span of 17 bases. The CDR3 is made up of 18 amino acids. Filled out from reference TRBV19 and TRBJ2-6, the complete variable domain reads DGGITQSPKYLFRKEGQNVTLSCEQNLNHDAMYWYRQDPGQGLRLIYYSQIVNDFQKGDIAEGYSVSREKKESFPLTVTSAQKNPTAFYLCASSFFPGLGSGANVLTFGAGSRLTVL.

This CDR3 reads CASSVPFLTSGESYEQYF. In DNA, the CDR3 is TGTGCCAGCAGCGTCCCCTTCTTGACTAGCGGGGAATCCTACGAGCAGTACTTC. V is TRBV5-6 and J is TRBJ2-7; 11 bases align to TRBD2. This CDR3 has 18 amino acids. Germline CDR1 reads SGHDT; CDR2 reads YYEEEE. V lost 4 bases to trimming and J lost 1 base; unmatched junction nucleotides: 13.

The V gene is TRBV4-1, the J gene TRBJ2-5; D is perhaps TRBD1 (6 bases). The length of the CDR3 is 13 residues. In germline, CDR1 is MGHRA, CDR2 YSYEKL. V was pared by 3 bases and J by 5 bases, with 10 bases between. For the CDR3, the DNA is TGCGCCAGCAGCCAGGTGGGACACGAGACCCAGTACTTC. Residues: CASSQVGHETQYF.

V usage is TRBV9 and J usage is TRBJ2-3, with D tentatively TRBD2 (6 bases). The V end lost 0 bases, the J end lost 0 bases, and 11 bases lay between the germline ends. This CDR3 contains 16 residues. Germline assignment: CDR1 SGDLS and CDR2 YYNGEE. The DNA of the CDR3 is TGTGCCAGCAGCGTAGGTAATAGCGGAAGCACAGATACGCAGTATTTT. This gives the protein CASSVGNSGSTDTQYF. The variable domain in full, completed from reference TRBV9 and TRBJ2-3, reads DSGVTQTPKHLITATGQRVTLRCSPRSGDLSVYWYQQSLDQGLQFLIQYYNGEERAKGNILERFSAQQFPDLHSELNLSSLELGDSALYFCASSVGNSGSTDTQYFGPGTRLTVL.